This T cell receptor (beta chain) was captured in a study of technical replicates of blood from a handful of donors. The CDR3 is 14 residues long. The trim removed 6 bases at V and 4 bases at J, leaving 8 bases unmatched. Germline CDR1 is LNHDA and CDR2 is SQIVND (reference sequence). Here immunoSEQ multiplex PCR was the method, and the copy in TCRdb shows in-frame clones only, minus some. This sample has about 100,000 clones, with approximately 93% found just once. The specimen was T cells isolated from PBMCs. V usage is TRBV19 and J usage is TRBJ1-2, with 7 bases fitting TRBD1. The receptor was isolated from a human donor in good health. The CDR3 here is CASRDRPRGYGYTF. The CDR3 DNA reads as TGTGCCAGTAGGGACAGGCCTCGGGGCTATGGCTACACCTTC.